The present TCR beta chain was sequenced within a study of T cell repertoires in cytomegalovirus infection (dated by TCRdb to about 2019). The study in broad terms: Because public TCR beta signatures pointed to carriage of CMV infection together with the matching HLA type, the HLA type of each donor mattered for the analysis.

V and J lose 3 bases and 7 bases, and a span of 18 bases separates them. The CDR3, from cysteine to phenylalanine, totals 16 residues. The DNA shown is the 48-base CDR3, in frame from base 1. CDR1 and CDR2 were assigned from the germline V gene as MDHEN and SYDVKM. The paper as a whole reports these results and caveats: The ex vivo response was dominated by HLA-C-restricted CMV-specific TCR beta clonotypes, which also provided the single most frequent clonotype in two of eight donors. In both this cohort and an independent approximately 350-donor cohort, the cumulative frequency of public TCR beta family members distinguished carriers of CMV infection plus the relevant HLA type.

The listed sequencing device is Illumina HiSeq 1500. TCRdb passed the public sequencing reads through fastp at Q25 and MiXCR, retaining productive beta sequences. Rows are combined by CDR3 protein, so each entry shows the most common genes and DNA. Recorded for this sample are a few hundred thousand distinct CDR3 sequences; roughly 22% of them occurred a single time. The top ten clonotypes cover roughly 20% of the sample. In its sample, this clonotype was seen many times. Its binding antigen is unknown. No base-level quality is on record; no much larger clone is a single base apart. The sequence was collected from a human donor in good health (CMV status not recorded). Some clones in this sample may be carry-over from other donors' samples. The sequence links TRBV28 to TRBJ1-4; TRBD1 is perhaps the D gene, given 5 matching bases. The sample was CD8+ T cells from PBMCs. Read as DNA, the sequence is TGTGCCAGCAGTTTTCTCCAGGGTGTGGGGAGTGAAAAACTGTTTTTT. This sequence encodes CASSFLQGVGSEKLFF.